The TCR beta chain described here comes from a study of shared clonotypes between healthy human individuals. Study conclusions and caveats: Sampling was confined to blood; repertoires within tissues likely differ.

Only in-frame clones appear in the TCRdb table, and some are missing; sequencing was by immunoSEQ multiplex PCR. The sample records roughly 1,500,000 clones, 95% to 99% being singletons. Worth noting for this clone: As yet, its antigen is unknown.

The length of the CDR3 is 15 residues. The J segment lost 2 bases and the V segment lost 6 bases, leaving 7 bases of the junction unmatched. Germline V lookup: CDR1 KGHSH, CDR2 LQKENI. This clonotype originated in a man aged 25-45 years in good health. Sequenced sample: naive CD4+ T cells sorted from blood. Specified subset: CD45RA+ positively selected. The chain combines TRBV18 with TRBJ2-7; 10 positions match TRBD2. The chain's CDR3 is CASSLRTSGTYEQYF. For the CDR3, the DNA is TGTGCCAGCTCGCTGAGGACTAGCGGCACCTACGAGCAGTACTTC.